A selection of T cell receptor beta chains follows, all from one sample in a study of human T cells and chemical hapten exposure. From the RACE reads, TCRdb called clonotypes with MiXCR, one entry per CDR3 protein. The table shows roughly 130,000 distinct CDR3 sequences, with approximately 9.1% occurring only once. Material for sequencing was whole blood. The receptors originated from a male donor in good health. Some clones in this sample may be carry-over from other donors' samples. Each CDR3 is given with its conserved first and last residue. A D gene is named only where the DNA matches it firmly. Clone size is not always given. Where it is, it says once, few, many or a class for expanded clones.

j_gene,v_gene,abundance,d_gene,CDR3nt,CDR3aa
TRBJ2-1,TRBV14,many,TRBD2,TGTGCCAGCAGCCCTAAAGAGAGCGGGAGGGCCGGTGAGCAGTTCTTC,CASSPKESGRAGEQFF
TRBJ1-1,TRBV20-1,few,.,TGCAGTGCTAGCCTTATCCCAGGACACCTCATGAACACTGAAGCTTTCTTT,CSASLIPGHLMNTEAFF
TRBJ2-5,TRBV10-3,many,TRBD1,TGTGCCAGCGGACAGGGATCGAATTGTCACTTC,CASGQGSNCHF
TRBJ2-7,TRBV29-1,many,TRBD2,TGCAGCGTGGGGTCTAGCGGGACCTACGAGCAGTACTTC,CSVGSSGTYEQYF
TRBJ2-3,TRBV20-1,many,.,TGCAGTGCTAGTGTCCTAGCCCAGAGGTTAGATACGCAGTATTTT,CSASVLAQRLDTQYF
TRBJ2-5,TRBV14,.,.,TGTGCCAGCAGCCCCTTTGGCCGCCAAGAGACCCAGTACTTC,CASSPFGRQETQYF
TRBJ2-3,TRBV10-3,few,TRBD2,TGTGCCATCAGTGAGTCACTAGCGGGGGGTACAGATACGCAGTATTTT,CAISESLAGGTDTQYF
TRBJ2-7,TRBV6-2/TRBV6-3,.,TRBD1,TGTGCCAGCAGTGGCCGGGACAGGGGGTACGAGCAGTACTTC,CASSGRDRGYEQYF
TRBJ2-7,TRBV20-1,few,TRBD2,TGCAGTGCTAGAGCTCTAGCGGGGGCTGACTCCTACGAGCAGTACTTC,CSARALAGADSYEQYF
TRBJ1-5,TRBV7-9,few,.,TGTGCCAGCAGCTTCTCCGGGACGGCAAAAAATCAGCCCCAGCATTTT,CASSFSGTAKNQPQHF